These 13 T cell receptor beta chains were all obtained from the same sample, sequenced in a study of cytomegalovirus exposure and HLA in healthy donors. Vbeta (60) and Jbeta (13) primers were used in the PCR. Repertoires were generated with immunoSEQ multiplex PCR, while TCRdb's copy carries only in-frame clones and drops some. The sample contains about 150,000 clones, roughly 90% of which appear only once. Sequenced input: PBMCs. The source is a woman under 30 in good health and CMV-seronegative.

The chain combines TRBV7-9 with TRBJ2-7; TRBD1 aligns across 12 bases. From germline, CDR1 is SEHNR and CDR2 FQNEAQ (reference sequence). The length of the CDR3 is 16 residues. The V segment lost 3 bases and the J segment 5 bases; nucleotides outside the gene matches: 8. CDR3 nucleotide sequence: TGTGCCAGCAGCTTTCCACGGGACAGGGGGCGCAACGAGCAGTACTTC. Amino acid sequence: CASSFPRDRGRNEQYF.

The gene calls are TRBV10-3 and TRBJ1-2; 7 bases align to TRBD1. Trimming cost V 3 bases and J 5 bases; bases outside gene matches: 15. Germline CDR1 is ENHRY and CDR2 is SYGVKD. This CDR3 has 17 amino acids. CDR3 nucleotides: TGTGCCATCAGTGACCCCGCGGACAGGAAGAAAATGTATGGCTACACCTTC. Its translation is CAISDPADRKKMYGYTF.

The V and J genes are TRBV5-4 and TRBJ2-2, with 9 bases matching TRBD1. CDR1 and CDR2 (germline): SGHNT, YYREEE (reference sequence). V lost 4 bases, J lost 3 bases, and 4 bases stayed unmatched. This CDR3 region has 15 residues. The CDR3 DNA reads TGTGCCAGCAGCCACCGGGACAGGGACACCGGGGAGCTGTTTTTT. Amino acids: CASSHRDRDTGELFF.

This sequence joins TRBV11-2 and TRBJ1-2, with TRBD1 as a possible D gene (5 bases). The V and J ends lost 8 bases and 8 bases respectively, with 12 bases between them. The CDR3 contains 11 residues. Germline-derived CDR1 and CDR2 are SGHAT and FQNNGV. The CDR3 is CASGGVEGYTF. The DNA of the CDR3 is TGTGCCAGCGGGGGGGTCGAGGGCTACACCTTC. The full variable domain, with the rest looked up from reference TRBV11-2 and TRBJ1-2, is EAGVAQSPRYKIIEKRQSVAFWCNPISGHATLYWYQQILGQGPKLLIQFQNNGVVDDSQLPKDRFSAERLKGVDSTLKIQPAKLEDSAVYLCASGGVEGYTFGSGTRLTVV.

This sequence joins TRBV27 and TRBJ1-1; 9 nucleotides agree with TRBD1. CDR1 and CDR2 (germline): MNHEY, SMNVEV (reference sequence). The CDR3 has 16 amino acids. V gave up 3 bases and J gave up 0 bases; unmatched junction bases: 5. The CDR3 here is CASSFGTGLMNTEAFF. CDR3 sequence (DNA): TGTGCCAGCAGTTTCGGGACAGGGCTCATGAACACTGAAGCTTTCTTT.

With regard to this clone: The identical CDR3 is also encoded by other nucleotide sequences in the sample. The V call is TRBV10-3, the J call TRBJ1-3; no firm D call. The length of the CDR3 is 12 residues. Germline V CDR1 and CDR2: ENHRY, SYGVKD. V was pared by 5 bases and J by 7 bases, with 9 bases between. The CDR3 loop reads CAISLGGNTIYF. CDR3 bases: TGTGCCATCAGTTTGGGCGGGAACACCATATATTTT.

This chain joins TRBV28 and TRBJ2-1; TRBD2 matches at 8 bases. The V gene's germline CDR1 is MDHEN and CDR2 SYDVKM. The V segment lost 7 bases and the J segment 0 bases; nucleotides outside the gene matches: 11. The CDR3 covers 17 residues. The CDR3 DNA is TGTGCCAGCACCTCCAATAGCGGGGCGAGCTCCTACAATGAGCAGTTCTTC. The encoded protein is CASTSNSGASSYNEQFF.

The sample holds one count of this clone. The sample holds other DNA sequences that translate to the same CDR3. The chain recombines TRBV19 with TRBJ1-5; TRBD1 aligns across 7 bases. The CDR3 contains 14 residues. J was trimmed by 4 bases and V by 3 bases; bases with no gene match: 3. Germline CDR1 is LNHDA and CDR2 is SQIVND (reference sequence). This CDR3 reads CASSIRTGNQPQHF. CDR3 in DNA: TGTGCCAGTAGTATCCGGACAGGAAATCAGCCCCAGCATTTT.

The chain joins TRBV2 to TRBJ2-2; 8 bases are a match to TRBD2. Per germline, CDR1 SNHLY and CDR2 FYNNEI. CDR3 length: 15 amino acids. Trimming cost V 6 bases and J 4 bases; bases outside gene matches: 7. CDR3 in DNA: TGTGCCAGCAGCTATATAGCGGGGACCACCGGGGAGCTGTTTTTT. Translation gives CASSYIAGTTGELFF.

This chain connects TRBV7-8 to TRBJ1-2; perhaps TRBD1 as D (6 bases). V was clipped by 1 base and J by 1 base, with 13 bases between them. The CDR3 runs 16 residues. Per the germline V gene, CDR1 is SGHVS and CDR2 is FQNEAQ. CDR3 region: CASSLVGQGFNYGYTF. DNA for the CDR3: TGTGCCAGCAGCTTAGTGGGTCAGGGGTTTAACTATGGCTACACCTTC.

The chain joins TRBV5-6 to TRBJ1-1, with D possibly matching TRBD1 (5 bases). Germline CDR1 SGHDT, CDR2 YYEEEE. V lost 3 bases to trimming and J lost 8 bases, with 11 bases between them. The CDR3 is made up of 12 amino acids. The CDR3: CASSSDGGEAFF. The CDR3 nucleotides are TGTGCCAGCAGCTCGGACGGGGGGGAAGCTTTCTTT.

V is TRBV4-1 and J is TRBJ2-7; 9 positions agree with TRBD2. Looked up from germline, CDR1 is MGHRA and CDR2 is YSYEKL. V lost 2 bases to trimming and J lost 1 base; unmatched junction nucleotides: 3. The length of the CDR3 is 15 residues. CDR3 sequence: CASSQTTSGSYEQYF. The CDR3 nucleotides are TGCGCCAGCAGCCAAACGACTAGCGGATCCTACGAGCAGTACTTC.

V usage is TRBV30 and J usage is TRBJ1-4; D uncertain. Germline V gives CDR1 GTSNPN, CDR2 SVGIG (reference sequence). This CDR3 is built from 17 residues. The V gene lost 4 bases and the J gene lost 0 bases, with 18 bases spanning the gap. The CDR3 sequence is CAWKRQPFIATNEKLFF. CDR3 DNA sequence: TGTGCCTGGAAGAGGCAGCCTTTTATTGCAACTAATGAAAAACTGTTTTTT.